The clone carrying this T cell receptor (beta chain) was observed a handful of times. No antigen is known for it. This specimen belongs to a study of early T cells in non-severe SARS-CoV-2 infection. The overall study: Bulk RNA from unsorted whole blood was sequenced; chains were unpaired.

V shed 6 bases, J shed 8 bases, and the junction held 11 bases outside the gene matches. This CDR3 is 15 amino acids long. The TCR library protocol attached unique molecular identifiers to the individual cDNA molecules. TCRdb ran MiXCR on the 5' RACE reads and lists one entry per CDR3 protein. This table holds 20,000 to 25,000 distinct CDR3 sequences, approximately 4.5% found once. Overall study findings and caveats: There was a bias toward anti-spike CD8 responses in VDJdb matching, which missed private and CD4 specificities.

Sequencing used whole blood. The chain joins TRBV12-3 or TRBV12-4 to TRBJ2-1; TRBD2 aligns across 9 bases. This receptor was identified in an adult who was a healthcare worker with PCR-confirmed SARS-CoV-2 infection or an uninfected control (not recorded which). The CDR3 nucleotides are TGTGCCAGCAGGGGAGCCGGGACTAGCAGACATGAGCAGTTCTTC. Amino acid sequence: CASRGAGTSRHEQFF.